This T cell receptor (beta chain) was obtained from a study of cytomegalovirus exposure and HLA in healthy donors. General study points: Researchers reported in a later analysis that common viral pathogens appeared linked to several top clusters. Compared with the roughly 700-donor mean, an Asian-associated ancestry cluster reportedly had fewer N-insertions, according to a later analysis.

For this clone: Its matching antigen is unknown.

Germline CDR1 SGHDN, CDR2 FVKESK. V was pared by 8 bases and J by 2 bases, with 7 bases between. The CDR3 covers 11 residues. Researchers ran the PCR with 60 Vbeta and 13 Jbeta primers. Measured with immunoSEQ multiplex PCR; TCRdb has only the in-frame clones, and not every one. The data hold fewer than 120,000 clones, with 76% observed a single time. The rearrangement links TRBV14 to TRBJ2-7; D unresolved. This clonotype originated in a man aged 25 to 40 in good health and CMV-seropositive. Material for sequencing was PBMCs. The CDR3 sequence is CASGPPYEQYF. The DNA for the CDR3 is TGTGCCAGCGGGCCCCCCTACGAGCAGTACTTC.